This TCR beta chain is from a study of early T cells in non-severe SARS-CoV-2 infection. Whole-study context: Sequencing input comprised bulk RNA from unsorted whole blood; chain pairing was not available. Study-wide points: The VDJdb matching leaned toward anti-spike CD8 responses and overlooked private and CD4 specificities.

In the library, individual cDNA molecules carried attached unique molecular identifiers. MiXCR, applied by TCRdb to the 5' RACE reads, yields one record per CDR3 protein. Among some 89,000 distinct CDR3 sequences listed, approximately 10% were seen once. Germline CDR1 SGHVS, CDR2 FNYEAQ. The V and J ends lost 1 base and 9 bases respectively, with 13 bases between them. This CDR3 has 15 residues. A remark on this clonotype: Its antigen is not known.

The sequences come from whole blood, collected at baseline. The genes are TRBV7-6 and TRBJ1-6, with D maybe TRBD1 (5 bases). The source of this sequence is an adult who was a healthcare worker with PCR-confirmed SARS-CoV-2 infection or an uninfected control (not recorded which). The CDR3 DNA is TGTGCCAGCAGCTTAGAGGGACTTGGAGGTTCACCCCTCCACTTT. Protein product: CASSLEGLGGSPLHF.